This entry concerns a single T cell receptor beta chain. No antigen is known for it. This CDR3 comprises 17 residues. Trimming removed 0 bases from V and 6 bases from J, with 17 bases in between. Germline assignment: CDR1 LNHNV and CDR2 YYDKDF (reference sequence). The record originates from a study of identical twins. Study-wide results and caveats: Beta clonotypes that were abundant in cord blood contained fewer insertions, a pattern absent from memory repertoires.

Through template switching, a universal primer site was introduced, and the cDNA contained unique molecular identifiers. TCRdb ran MiXCR on the 5' RACE reads and lists one entry per CDR3 protein. The repertoire holds about 550,000 distinct CDR3 sequences, with approximately 20% as singletons. The sample was also linked to a second study, of yellow fever vaccine responses in identical twins.

This receptor was taken from a young woman in good health. The chain joins TRBV15 to TRBJ2-2; maybe TRBD2 (5 bases). Input material: CD4+ T cells sorted from blood. CDR3 protein: CATSRDLVGVRPGELFF. The DNA of the CDR3 is TGTGCCACCAGCAGAGATCTGGTGGGAGTACGTCCCGGGGAGCTGTTTTTT.